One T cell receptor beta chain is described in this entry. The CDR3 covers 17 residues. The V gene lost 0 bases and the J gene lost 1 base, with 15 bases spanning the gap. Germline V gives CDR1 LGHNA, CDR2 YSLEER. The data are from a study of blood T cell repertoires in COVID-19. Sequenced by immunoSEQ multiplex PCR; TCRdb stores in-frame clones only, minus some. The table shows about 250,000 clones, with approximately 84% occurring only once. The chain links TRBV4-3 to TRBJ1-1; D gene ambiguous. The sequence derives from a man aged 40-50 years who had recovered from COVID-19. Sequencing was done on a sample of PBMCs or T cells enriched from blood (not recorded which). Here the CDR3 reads CASSQERLTAGNTEAFF. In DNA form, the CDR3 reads TGCGCCAGCAGCCAAGAGAGGTTGACGGCGGGGAACACTGAAGCTTTCTTT.